These 8 T cell receptor beta chains came from one sample sequenced in a study of blood T cell repertoires in COVID-19. The assay was immunoSEQ multiplex PCR, and TCRdb's table has in-frame clones only and misses some. The table lists around 200,000 clones, 90% of them singletons, with 0.5% to 0.75% in the top ten. The source material was peripheral blood. These receptors all come from a man aged 45-65 years with acute or convalescent COVID-19.

This chain joins TRBV19 and TRBJ2-1; 8 bases agree with TRBD2. V lost 6 bases and J lost 2; bases outside the gene matches: 9. From germline, CDR1 is LNHDA and CDR2 SQIVND (reference sequence). CDR3 length: 16 amino acids. As DNA, the CDR3 is TGTGCCAGTAGCAACGGGGGGGCTCGGACCTACAATGAGCAGTTCTTC. It encodes CASSNGGARTYNEQFF.

This chain joins TRBV9 and TRBJ1-6; D unclear. CDR3 length: 14 amino acids. CDR1 and CDR2 from the germline V gene are SGDLS and YYNGEE. Trimming took 0 bases from V and 8 from J, leaving 9 bases between them. The CDR3 reads CASSVERLHSPLHF. CDR3 nucleotide sequence: TGTGCCAGCAGCGTAGAGCGTCTCCATTCACCCCTCCACTTT.

The rearrangement joins TRBV10-3 to TRBJ2-7; a weak D match, TRBD1 (6 bases). The CDR3 has 12 residues. Germline V gene data show CDR1 as ENHRY and CDR2 as SYGVKD. V lost 5 bases, J lost 3 bases, and 8 bases lay in between. For the CDR3, the DNA is TGTGCCATCAGTCAGACAGGCTACGAGCAGTACGTC. Translation gives CAISQTGYEQYV.

The table lists this clone with a few counts. This sequence joins TRBV30 and TRBJ2-3; 7 bases map to TRBD2. The CDR3 spans 17 residues. V lost 3 bases and J lost 6; bases outside the gene matches: 18. CDR1 and CDR2 (germline): GTSNPN, SVGIG (reference sequence). CDR3 residues: CAWSHGAGQGRGDTQYF. CDR3 nucleotides: TGTGCCTGGAGCCATGGTGCGGGGCAAGGGCGGGGGGATACGCAGTATTTT.

This rearrangement joins TRBV5-1 to TRBJ2-5, with TRBD1 identical over 11 bases. J gave up 5 bases and V 4 bases, and 10 bases lay outside the gene matches. The length of the CDR3 is 16 residues. In germline, CDR1 is SGHRS, CDR2 YFSETQ. CDR3 region: CASSGVGQGARETQYF. The CDR3 DNA is TGCGCCAGCAGCGGGGTTGGACAGGGGGCGCGGGAGACCCAGTACTTC.

The V gene is TRBV9, the J gene TRBJ2-1, with TRBD2 matching 10 bases. The CDR3 totals 16 residues. Trimming cost V 0 bases and J 8 bases; bases outside gene matches: 8. Looked up from germline, CDR1 is SGDLS and CDR2 is YYNGEE. CDR3 coding DNA: TGTGCCAGCAGCGTAGTCGCTAGCGGGAGTTTCCATGAGCAGTTCTTC. Protein sequence: CASSVVASGSFHEQFF.

This chain connects TRBV28 to TRBJ1-5, with a weak D call TRBD1 (6 bases). The V end lost 3 bases, the J end lost 4 bases, and 7 bases lay between the germline ends. Germline CDR1 is MDHEN and CDR2 is SYDVKM. The CDR3 covers 13 residues. CDR3 in amino acids: CASSFGTNQPQHF. The CDR3, as DNA: TGTGCCAGCAGTTTCGGGACAAATCAGCCCCAGCATTTT.

The chain couples TRBV19 to TRBJ1-1; 9 bases match TRBD1. The germline CDR1 and CDR2 sequences are LNHDA and SQIVND (reference sequence). The CDR3 runs to 15 residues. V shed 6 bases, J shed 1 base, and the junction held 6 bases outside the gene matches. The CDR3 nucleotides are TGTGCCAGTAGAGACCAGGGACAGGGGAACACTGAAGCTTTCTTT. Translating it yields CASRDQGQGNTEAFF.